This TCR beta chain stems from a study of spatial heterogeneity in lung cancer. This clonotype ranks as large. V lost 6 bases and J 7 bases, leaving 12 bases between the germline ends. The CDR3 contains 11 residues. Looked up from germline, CDR1 is DFQATT and CDR2 is SNEGSKA (reference sequence). TCRdb re-analysed the 5' RACE reads in MiXCR, keeping a single row per CDR3 protein. The repertoire holds a few thousand distinct CDR3 sequences, with 6.5% to 8.5% as singletons. The time point denotes: sample taken at primary tumor resection. J is TRBJ1-1 and V is TRBV20-1; no reliable D call. The specimen was normal lung tissue next to the tumor, collected at surgery. The source is a male donor with early-stage non-small cell lung cancer. The CDR3 spells CSAASANEAFF. CDR3 in DNA: TGCAGTGCCGCTTCGGCGAATGAAGCTTTCTTT.